Presented here are 18 T cell receptor beta chains from one specimen sequenced in a study of human T cells and chemical hapten exposure. Using its own MiXCR run on the RACE reads, TCRdb lists one record per CDR3 protein. Here the sample spans tens of thousands of distinct CDR3 sequences, approximately 10% being singletons. The time point is: pre-sensitization, week 0. Treatment meaning: therapeutic diphenylcyclopropenone sensitization with weekly scalp DPC. Blood, whole and unfractionated, served as the source for total RNA extraction. Sequencing used whole blood, obtained in connection with sensitization to the hapten diphenylcyclopropenone (DPC). All receptors come from a man in his fifties with alopecia areata. Some clones in this sample may be carry-over from other donors' samples.

Ten or more counts support this clonotype. The V gene is TRBV5-1, the J gene TRBJ2-5, with D perhaps matching TRBD1 or TRBD2 (5 bases each). The germline CDR1 and CDR2 sequences are SGHRS and YFSETQ. Trimming took off 0 bases at V and 7 bases at J, with 19 bases between the two ends. The CDR3 is 16 residues long. Here the CDR3 reads CASSLAGTSSFGTQYF. Here the CDR3 DNA reads TGCGCCAGCAGCTTGGCCGGGACCAGCTCGTTTGGGACCCAGTACTTC. The full variable domain, its missing parts supplied by reference TRBV5-1 and TRBJ2-5, is KAGVTQTPRYLIKTRGQQVTLSCSPISGHRSVSWYQQTPGQGLQFLFEYFSETQRNKGNFPGRFSGRQFSNSRSEMNVSTLELGDSALYLCASSLAGTSSFGTQYFGPGTRLLVL.

The J gene is TRBJ1-1, the V gene TRBV28; 9 bases are shared with TRBD1. The CDR3 runs 15 residues. V shed 4 bases, J shed 6 bases, and the junction held 9 bases outside the gene matches. CDR1 MDHEN and CDR2 SYDVKM come from the germline V gene. CDR3 coding DNA: TGTGCCAGCAGTTCTTGGGGACAGGGTATACCTGAAGCTTTCTTT. Translation gives CASSSWGQGIPEAFF.

The rearrangement uses TRBV6-2 or TRBV6-3 and TRBJ1-1, with a tentative D call TRBD1 (5 bases). Germline-derived CDR1 and CDR2 are MNHEY and SVGEGT. V was trimmed by 2 bases and J by 0 bases, leaving 7 bases between them. The CDR3 is 14 amino acids. The CDR3 protein is CASSYGTVNTEAFF. The CDR3 DNA is TGTGCCAGCAGTTACGGGACGGTGAACACTGAAGCTTTCTTT.

This clonotype was counted many times. This chain joins TRBV19 and TRBJ2-2; the D gene could be TRBD1 or TRBD2 (5 bases each). Between the trimmed V and J ends, which lost 6 bases and 3 bases, there was a span of 11 bases. Germline assignment: CDR1 LNHDA and CDR2 SQIVND (reference sequence). The CDR3 covers 14 residues. The CDR3 DNA follows: TGTGCCAGTAGAACGCCGGGACACACCGGGGAGCTGTTTTTT. Amino acid sequence: CASRTPGHTGELFF.

This chain links TRBV28 with TRBJ1-3; D is possibly TRBD1 (5 bases). V was clipped by 6 bases and J by 2 bases, with 14 bases between them. CDR3 size: 15 residues. Germline V CDR1 and CDR2: MDHEN, SYDVKM. CDR3 nucleotide sequence: TGTGCCAGCAGCCGGGGGGAGGGAGCTGGAAACACCATATATTTT. It codes for CASSRGEGAGNTIYF. The full variable domain, completed using reference TRBV28 and TRBJ1-3, is DVKVTQSSRYLVKRTGEKVFLECVQDMDHENMFWYRQDPGLGLRLIYFSYDVKMKEKGDIPEGYSVSREKKERFSLILESASTNQTSMYLCASSRGEGAGNTIYFGEGSWLTVV.

The DNA of the CDR3 is TGTGCCTTTTGGGGACAACATAATGAAAAACTGTTTTTT. It specifies CAFWGQHNEKLFF. The V gene is TRBV30, the J gene TRBJ1-4; a weak D match, TRBD1 (6 bases). Trimming removed 7 bases from V and 4 bases from J, with 13 bases in between. Germline CDR1 and CDR2: GTSNPN and SVGIG (reference sequence). CDR3 length equals 13 residues.

This clonotype came up many times. The chain combines TRBV5-1 with TRBJ2-5, with D perhaps matching TRBD1 (6 bases). Trimming cost V 4 bases and J 3 bases, with 13 bases left between them. In germline, CDR1 is SGHRS, CDR2 YFSETQ. The CDR3 is 14 residues long. The CDR3 loop reads CASSPGSGEETQYF. CDR3 sequence (DNA): TGCGCCAGCAGCCCCGGTTCAGGGGAAGAGACCCAGTACTTC.

Many counts were recorded for this clonotype. The chain combines TRBV10-3 with TRBJ2-1, with D possibly matching TRBD1 (6 bases). Trimming stripped 3 bases from V and 3 bases from J, with 12 bases between. The CDR3 loop spans 15 amino acids. CDR1 and CDR2 from the germline V gene are ENHRY and SYGVKD. The CDR3 sequence: CAISDSGVFYNEQFF. CDR3 bases: TGTGCCATCAGTGATTCAGGGGTGTTCTACAATGAGCAGTTCTTC.

This chain links TRBV28 with TRBJ2-5, with D possibly TRBD2 on 6 matching bases. The CDR3 spans 13 residues. The V and J ends lost 9 bases and 4 bases respectively, with 15 bases between them. Germline values: CDR1 MDHEN, CDR2 SYDVKM. In nucleotides, the CDR3 is TGTGCCAGTGAGTCCGGCGGGGTAGAGACCCAGTACTTC. Translation: CASESGGVETQYF. Full variable domain (missing parts from reference TRBV28 and TRBJ2-5): DVKVTQSSRYLVKRTGEKVFLECVQDMDHENMFWYRQDPGLGLRLIYFSYDVKMKEKGDIPEGYSVSREKKERFSLILESASTNQTSMYLCASESGGVETQYFGPGTRLLVL.

This chain connects TRBV7-9 to TRBJ2-3; 14 nucleotides line up with TRBD2. This CDR3 contains 17 residues. With 5 bases clipped from V and 5 bases from J, the junction kept 9 bases outside the gene matches. From germline, CDR1 is SEHNR and CDR2 FQNEAQ (reference sequence). This CDR3 reads CASSARGLAGARDTQYF. CDR3 nucleotide sequence: TGTGCCAGCAGCGCAAGGGGACTAGCGGGAGCAAGAGATACGCAGTATTTT. The full variable domain, completed using reference TRBV7-9 and TRBJ2-3, is DTGVSQNPRHKITKRGQNVTFRCDPISEHNRLYWYRQTLGQGPEFLTYFQNEAQLEKSRLLSDRFSAERPKGSFSTLEIQRTEQGDSAMYLCASSARGLAGARDTQYFGPGTRLTVL.

This clonotype was recorded at least ten times. V usage is TRBV3-2 and J usage is TRBJ2-3; whether TRBD1, the table's D call, matches the DNA was not checked. TRBV3-2 is a listed pseudogene. This CDR3 spans 15 amino acids. The CDR3 DNA reads as TGTGCCAGCAGCCAGCCCCAGCCTGTCACAGATACGCAGTATTTT. Encoded protein: CASSQPQPVTDTQYF.

This clonotype was recorded at least ten times. The V call is TRBV5-1, the J call TRBJ2-1; 8 bases line up with TRBD2. The V and J ends lost 1 base and 4 bases, in that order; junction bases with no gene match: 4. Germline V CDR1 and CDR2: SGHRS, YFSETQ. The CDR3 length is 15 residues. Here the CDR3 reads CASSLMSGGYNEQFF. In DNA form, the CDR3 reads TGCGCCAGCAGCTTGATGAGCGGGGGTTACAATGAGCAGTTCTTC.

The J gene is TRBJ2-7, the V gene TRBV29-1, with D maybe TRBD2 (5 bases). Germline V gene sequence: CDR1 SQVTM, CDR2 ANQGSEA. CDR3 length equals 13 residues. V lost 3 bases and J lost 3, with 12 bases in between. The CDR3 DNA is TGCAGCGTTGAGGGTAGCGAGCACTACGAGCAGTACTTC. Its protein product is CSVEGSEHYEQYF.

This clonotype was recorded at least ten times. The V gene is TRBV29-1, the J gene TRBJ2-5; no clear D gene. Trimming took 4 bases from V and 4 from J, leaving 10 bases between them. The CDR3 totals 12 residues. Germline CDR1 is SQVTM and CDR2 is ANQGSEA. The CDR3 here is CSVVGRGETQYF. The DNA for the CDR3 is TGCAGCGTTGTGGGCCGCGGAGAGACCCAGTACTTC.

This clonotype was detected ten times or more. The J gene is TRBJ2-1, the V gene TRBV3-1, with 7 bases that match TRBD2. Germline CDR1 LGHDT, CDR2 YNNKEL (reference sequence). Unmatched junction bases numbered 10, after V lost 4 bases and J lost 7 bases. The CDR3 length is 15 residues. The DNA for the CDR3 is TGTGCCAGCAGCCCCTCCTCCGGGAGGAGGAATGAGCAGTTCTTC. Encoded protein: CASSPSSGRRNEQFF.

This clonotype was seen a handful of times. The rearrangement links TRBV6-5 to TRBJ2-1, with D possibly matching TRBD1 (6 bases). This CDR3 spans 16 amino acids. Germline loops: CDR1 MNHEY, CDR2 SVGAGI. The ends were cut back, 7 bases at V and 9 bases at J, with 25 bases in the middle. CDR3 DNA: TGTGCCAGCACCTACCAAGCGGTACAGGGACACGGTGAGCAGTTCTTC. Its protein product is CASTYQAVQGHGEQFF.

The gene calls are TRBV20-1 and TRBJ1-6, with 7 bases aligning to TRBD1. CDR3 length equals 14 residues. Germline-derived CDR1 and CDR2 are DFQATT and SNEGSKA (reference sequence). V trimming: 3 bases; J trimming: 7 bases; junction bases outside the gene matches: 6. The CDR3 bases are TGCAGTGCTAGGGCCGGGACAGTCAATTCACCCCTCCACTTT. Protein: CSARAGTVNSPLHF.

This clonotype has just a few counts. The CDR3 protein is CASTQNTEAFF. CDR3 in DNA: TGTGCCAGCACCCAAAACACTGAAGCTTTCTTT. This chain links TRBV28 with TRBJ1-1; unclear D gene. V shed 7 bases and J shed 2 bases, with 5 bases lying between them. The length of the CDR3 is 11 residues. Germline values: CDR1 MDHEN, CDR2 SYDVKM.